This T cell receptor (beta chain) was sequenced for a study of blood T cell repertoires in COVID-19. Study-wide context: Sites across the United States, Italy and Spain contributed samples from acute and convalescent COVID-19.

Trimming left V 8 bases short and J 1 base short, with 8 bases between. CDR1 SQVTM and CDR2 ANQGSEA come from the germline V gene. The CDR3 runs to 11 residues. The authors' processing: Amplification with reference gene primers provided the estimates of nucleated cell counts. Libraries were prepared by immunoSEQ multiplex PCR; TCRdb keeps only in-frame clonotypes and omits some of them. Clone size and the V and J calls come from that table; the DNA yielded D and trimming. Of about 410,000 clones detected, approximately 90% appear once; the ten largest clones hold 1.5% to 1.9%. Sequences were obtained from peripheral blood. The TCR sequence derives from a woman in her thirties or forties with COVID-19, enrolled during active disease. V gene TRBV29-1 combines with J gene TRBJ1-1, with D perhaps matching TRBD1 (5 bases). The DNA for the CDR3 is TGCAGCTCCAGGGAGAACACTGAAGCTTTCTTT. The encoded protein is CSSRENTEAFF. Based on the CDR3 plus reference TRBV29-1 and TRBJ1-1, the full variable domain is SAVISQKPSRDICQRGTSLTIQCQVDSQVTMMFWYRQQPGQSLTLIATANQGSEATYESGFVIDKFPISRPNLTFSTLTVSNMSPEDSSIYLCSSRENTEAFFGQGTRLTVV.